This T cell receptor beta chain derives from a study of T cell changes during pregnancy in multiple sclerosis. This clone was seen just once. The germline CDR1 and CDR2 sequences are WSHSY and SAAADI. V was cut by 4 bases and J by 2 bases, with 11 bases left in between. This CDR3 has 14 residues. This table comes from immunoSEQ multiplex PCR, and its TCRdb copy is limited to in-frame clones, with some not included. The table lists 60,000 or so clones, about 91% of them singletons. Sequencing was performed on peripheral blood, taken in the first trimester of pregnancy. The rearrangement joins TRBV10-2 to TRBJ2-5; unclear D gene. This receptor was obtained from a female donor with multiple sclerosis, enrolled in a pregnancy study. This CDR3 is CASSAEVFQETQYF. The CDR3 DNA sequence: TGCGCCAGCAGTGCTGAGGTTTTTCAAGAGACCCAGTACTTC.